A single sample gave rise to the 28 T cell receptor beta chains below, sequenced in a study of cytomegalovirus exposure and HLA in healthy donors. Repertoires were generated with immunoSEQ multiplex PCR, while TCRdb's copy carries only in-frame clones and drops some. This sample has around 300,000 clones; 86% occur once, and the top ten carry roughly 0.99%. What was sequenced was PBMCs. The receptors here all came from a woman younger than 30 in good health and CMV-seronegative.

The chain joins TRBV6-1 to TRBJ2-7; D is unclear. The CDR3 sequence is 13 residues long. CDR1 MNHNS and CDR2 SASEGT come from the germline V gene. Trimming took 4 bases from V and 3 from J, leaving 10 bases between them. Here the CDR3 DNA reads TGTGCCAGCAGTGGGCGGTTCTTCTACGAGCAGTACTTC. Protein: CASSGRFFYEQYF.

This clone was recorded only once. The rearrangement joins TRBV6-1 to TRBJ1-6, with D possibly TRBD1 on 5 matching bases. V lost 7 bases and J 4 bases, leaving 8 bases between the germline ends. Germline V lookup: CDR1 MNHNS, CDR2 SASEGT. CDR3 length: 13 amino acids. In DNA form, the CDR3 reads TGTGCCAGCACCCGGGGGTATAATTCACCCCTCCACTTT. Translating it yields CASTRGYNSPLHF.

CDR3 region: CASSVGLAKNIQYF. The CDR3 DNA follows: TGCGCCAGCAGCGTCGGTTTAGCCAAAAACATTCAGTACTTC. The chain combines TRBV5-1 with TRBJ2-4; D is undetermined. This CDR3 is 14 amino acids long. V lost 4 bases, J lost 0 bases, and 8 bases lay in between. The germline V gene has CDR1 SGHRS and CDR2 YFSETQ.

The gene calls are TRBV5-1 and TRBJ1-5, with D possibly matching TRBD1 (5 bases). The CDR3 extends over 14 amino acids. Germline loops: CDR1 SGHRS, CDR2 YFSETQ. V shed 1 base and J shed 7 bases, with 12 bases lying between them. The CDR3 sequence is CASSLLGGGQPQHF. CDR3 coding DNA: TGCGCCAGCAGCTTGCTTGGGGGAGGGCAGCCCCAGCATTTT.

The chain is built from TRBV10-3 and TRBJ2-3; 11 nucleotides line up with TRBD2. V shed 2 bases, J shed 0 bases, and the junction held 4 bases outside the gene matches. Germline CDR1 ENHRY, CDR2 SYGVKD. The CDR3 is 17 residues long. This CDR3 reads CAISEIASGRSTDTQYF. The CDR3 region has the DNA TGTGCCATCAGTGAGATCGCTAGCGGGAGGAGCACAGATACGCAGTATTTT.

The rearrangement joins TRBV6-5 to TRBJ2-7, with 9 bases that match TRBD2. Unmatched junction bases numbered 6, after V lost 4 bases and J lost 8 bases. The CDR3 sequence is 13 residues long. CDR1 and CDR2 from the germline V gene are MNHEY and SVGAGI. In nucleotides, the CDR3 is TGTGCCAGCAGTTTTCAGACTAGCGGAAAGCAGTACTTC. It encodes CASSFQTSGKQYF.

CDR3 sequence reads: CASSHRRAPRREQYF. DNA for the CDR3: TGTGCCAGCAGCCACCGCCGGGCCCCACGGAGGGAGCAGTACTTC. The V call is TRBV7-9, the J call TRBJ2-7; D is perhaps TRBD2 (5 bases). The germline CDR1 and CDR2 sequences are SEHNR and FQNEAQ (reference sequence). Trimming shortened V by 5 bases and J by 7 bases, and 21 bases separated the two germline ends. This CDR3 comprises 15 residues. Combining the CDR3 with reference TRBV7-9 and TRBJ2-7 gives the whole variable domain DTGVSQNPRHKITKRGQNVTFRCDPISEHNRLYWYRQTLGQGPEFLTYFQNEAQLEKSRLLSDRFSAERPKGSFSTLEIQRTEQGDSAMYLCASSHRRAPRREQYFGPGTRLTVT.

This chain links TRBV10-2 with TRBJ1-2; TRBD1 matches at 8 bases. The length of the CDR3 is 14 residues. J lost 5 bases, V lost 7 bases, and 9 bases had no gene match. Germline CDR1 WSHSY, CDR2 SAAADI. The CDR3 is CASKSGQGWYGYTF. The CDR3 DNA reads as TGCGCCAGCAAGAGCGGACAGGGATGGTATGGCTACACCTTC.

The sample holds many counts of this clone. The chain uses TRBV6-5 and TRBJ1-2, with D perhaps TRBD1 (5 bases). The CDR3 has 14 amino acids. V lost 6 bases and J lost 6, with 17 bases in between. The germline V gene encodes CDR1 MNHEY and CDR2 SVGAGI. The CDR3 region is CASSNGGRIDGYTF. The CDR3 DNA follows: TGTGCCAGCAGCAACGGGGGTAGAATCGATGGCTACACCTTC.

V gene TRBV28 combines with J gene TRBJ1-5; D is unresolved. The V gene lost 6 bases and the J gene lost 11 bases, with 20 bases spanning the gap. The V gene's germline CDR1 is MDHEN and CDR2 SYDVKM. The CDR3 runs to 14 residues. CDR3 nucleotides: TGTGCCAGCAGACCCCAATTGGTATCGGGATCCCAGCATTTT. Translated: CASRPQLVSGSQHF.

The genes are TRBV5-1 and TRBJ2-6; D unclear. CDR1 is SGHRS, CDR2 YFSETQ, per germline. The V end lost 4 bases, the J end lost 2 bases, and 10 bases lay between the germline ends. This CDR3 contains 15 residues. CDR3 amino acids: CASSLGGTGANVLTF. Written as DNA, the CDR3 is TGCGCCAGCAGCCTCGGTGGTACTGGGGCCAACGTCCTGACTTTC.

The chain is built from TRBV29-1 and TRBJ2-2; 7 bases align to TRBD2. Unmatched junction bases numbered 4, after V lost 4 bases and J lost 2 bases. This CDR3 is 14 amino acids long. From germline, CDR1 is SQVTM and CDR2 ANQGSEA. The CDR3 region has the DNA TGCAGCGTTGCAAGCGGGGAAAACACCGGGGAGCTGTTTTTT. Amino acid sequence: CSVASGENTGELFF.

The rearrangement joins TRBV9 to TRBJ2-3, with D unclear. The CDR3 is 14 amino acids. Germline-derived CDR1 and CDR2 are SGDLS and YYNGEE. V was pared by 3 bases and J by 2 bases, with 10 bases between. The chain's CDR3 is CASSAADFTDTQYF. In DNA, the CDR3 is TGTGCCAGCAGCGCAGCCGACTTCACAGATACGCAGTATTTT. Combining the CDR3 with reference TRBV9 and TRBJ2-3 gives the whole variable domain DSGVTQTPKHLITATGQRVTLRCSPRSGDLSVYWYQQSLDQGLQFLIQYYNGEERAKGNILERFSAQQFPDLHSELNLSSLELGDSALYFCASSAADFTDTQYFGPGTRLTVL.

The chain links TRBV10-1 to TRBJ2-1; 9 nucleotides agree with TRBD2. The CDR3 totals 14 residues. Germline CDR1 WNHNN, CDR2 SYGVQD (reference sequence). After removal of 7 bases from V and 2 bases from J, the junction contained 3 bases not matched to a gene. The CDR3 DNA follows: TGCGCCAGCACGGGCGGGAGGGCCTACAATGAGCAGTTCTTC. Translating gives CASTGGRAYNEQFF.

The V gene is TRBV7-2, the J gene TRBJ2-7, with D possibly being TRBD1 (5 bases). Germline V lookup: CDR1 SGHTA, CDR2 FQGNSA. V gave up 6 bases and J gave up 4 bases, with 19 bases separating them. CDR3 size: 15 residues. The CDR3 is CASRRISQGRYEQYF. DNA of the CDR3: TGTGCCAGCAGGAGAATCTCCCAGGGTCGGTACGAGCAGTACTTC. The full variable domain, in which reference TRBV7-2 and TRBJ2-7 provide the parts outside the CDR3, is GAGVSQSPSNKVTEKGKDVELRCDPISGHTALYWYRQSLGQGLEFLIYFQGNSAPDKSGLPSDRFSAERTGGSVSTLTIQRTQQEDSAVYLCASRRISQGRYEQYFGPGTRLTVT.

The V call is TRBV7-2, the J call TRBJ1-1; a possible D gene is TRBD1 (6 bases). Looked up from germline, CDR1 is SGHTA and CDR2 is FQGNSA. The CDR3 has 14 amino acids. The V end lost 4 bases, the J end lost 1 base, and 10 bases lay between the germline ends. CDR3 amino acids: CASSSRGGNTEAFF. CDR3 nucleotides: TGTGCCAGCAGCTCCAGGGGTGGGAACACTGAAGCTTTCTTT.

J is TRBJ2-3 and V is TRBV5-1, with TRBD2 identical over 16 bases. Trimming at V came to 4 bases and at J to 6 bases, leaving 5 bases not matched to a gene. This CDR3 contains 16 residues. Germline assignment: CDR1 SGHRS and CDR2 YFSETQ. The CDR3 reads CASSGGTSGGADTQYF. In DNA form, the CDR3 reads TGCGCCAGCAGCGGAGGGACTAGCGGGGGGGCGGATACGCAGTATTTT.

The J gene is TRBJ2-1, the V gene TRBV9; D might be TRBD1 (5 bases). The germline gives CDR1 SGDLS, CDR2 YYNGEE. The CDR3 covers 20 residues. V gave up 0 bases and J gave up 3 bases, with 25 bases separating them. CDR3 amino acids: CASSVAWGPLWGTYYNEQFF. For the CDR3, the DNA is TGTGCCAGCAGCGTAGCCTGGGGCCCTTTGTGGGGCACATACTACAATGAGCAGTTCTTC.

This chain uses TRBV2 with TRBJ1-2, with D possibly matching TRBD1 (5 bases). V was pared by 6 bases and J by 3 bases, with 14 bases between. Per the germline V gene, CDR1 is SNHLY and CDR2 is FYNNEI. The CDR3 extends over 14 amino acids. CDR3 in DNA: TGTGCCAGCAGCGACAGAGGTCAGGACTATGGCTACACCTTC. As protein: CASSDRGQDYGYTF. Based on the CDR3 plus reference TRBV2 and TRBJ1-2, the full variable domain is EPEVTQTPSHQVTQMGQEVILRCVPISNHLYFYWYRQILGQKVEFLVSFYNNEISEKSEIFDDQFSVERPDGSNFTLKIRSTKLEDSAMYFCASSDRGQDYGYTFGSGTRLTVV.

The chain recombines TRBV7-5 with TRBJ1-1; the table assigns TRBD1, which was not confirmed against the DNA. TRBV7-5 is tagged as a pseudogene. The length of the CDR3 is 16 residues. Written as DNA, the CDR3 is TGTGTCAGAAGCTCGTACAGGGTATTATGGGGCACTGAAGCTTTCTTT. Translation: CVRSSYRVLWGTEAFF.

The CDR3 loop reads CASSAPPRDRGKNTGELFF. CDR3 DNA sequence: TGTGCCAGCAGCGCACCCCCCCGGGACAGGGGGAAGAACACCGGGGAGCTGTTTTTT. This sequence joins TRBV7-3 and TRBJ2-2; 11 bases align to TRBD1. The CDR3 is made up of 19 amino acids. The V segment lost 5 bases and the J segment 1 base; nucleotides outside the gene matches: 12. Germline V gene lookup returns CDR1 SGHTA and CDR2 FQGTGA.

This chain connects TRBV7-6 to TRBJ1-3; the D gene is possibly TRBD1 (5 bases). Germline V gene data show CDR1 as SGHVS and CDR2 as FNYEAQ. Trimming cost V 5 bases and J 0 bases, with 14 bases left between them. This CDR3 has 16 residues. The CDR3 DNA follows: TGTGCCAGCAGCCCCTCGACAGCAGACTCTGGAAACACCATATATTTT. It translates to CASSPSTADSGNTIYF.

The V call is TRBV10-3, the J call TRBJ1-4, with 8 positions matching TRBD1. Germline trimming cut 11 bases from V and 6 bases from J; bases unmatched to any gene: 8. Germline CDR1 is ENHRY and CDR2 is SYGVKD. The CDR3 sequence is 13 residues long. CDR3 nucleotide sequence: TGTGCCGCGCAGGGGGCCCGGGATGAAAAACTGTTTTTT. It specifies CAAQGARDEKLFF.

V gene TRBV4-1 combines with J gene TRBJ2-3; the match to TRBD2 covers 10 bases. CDR1 MGHRA and CDR2 YSYEKL come from the germline V gene. The CDR3 spans 17 residues. Trimming at V came to 0 bases and at J to 4 bases, leaving 7 bases not matched to a gene. The CDR3 DNA sequence: TGCGCCAGCAGCCAAGAAAGTACTAGCGGGGCCCCAGATACGCAGTATTTT. It codes for CASSQESTSGAPDTQYF.

The rearrangement links TRBV18 to TRBJ2-2, with D possibly being TRBD2 (5 bases). Germline CDR1 is KGHSH and CDR2 is LQKENI. There are 15 residues in the CDR3. V was pared by 0 bases and J by 1 base, with 6 bases between. The CDR3 DNA reads TGTGCCAGCTCACCACCGGCGGGGAACACCGGGGAGCTGTTTTTT. Translation: CASSPPAGNTGELFF.

This clone was recorded at least ten times. The chain has TRBV25-1 and TRBJ2-2; 10 nucleotides align to TRBD1. The trim removed 8 bases at V and 3 bases at J, leaving 3 bases unmatched. The CDR3 covers 14 residues. Per the germline V gene, CDR1 is MGHDK and CDR2 is SYGVNS. CDR3 region: CASAGTGDTGELFF. Here the CDR3 DNA reads TGTGCCAGCGCCGGGACAGGGGACACCGGGGAGCTGTTTTTT.

This clone was picked up one time. This sequence joins TRBV6-4 and TRBJ2-1; 9 bases map to TRBD2. V was pared by 3 bases and J by 10 bases, with 10 bases of the junction left unmatched. The germline V gene encodes CDR1 MRHNA and CDR2 SNTAGT. This CDR3 is 15 amino acids long. The CDR3 sequence is CASSEGLAGSHEQFF. The CDR3 coding sequence is TGTGCCAGCAGTGAAGGCCTAGCGGGATCGCACGAGCAGTTCTTC.

The V and J genes are TRBV14 and TRBJ2-5; 11 positions agree with TRBD2. CDR1 SGHDN and CDR2 FVKESK come from the germline V gene. The V gene end was trimmed by 4 bases and the J gene end by 5 bases; junction bases not matched to a gene: 3. CDR3 length: 14 amino acids. Written as DNA, the CDR3 is TGTGCCAGCAGCCCTCGACTAGCGGGGGAGACCCAGTACTTC. It codes for CASSPRLAGETQYF.